The 31 T cell receptor beta chains reported below all come from one sample, sequenced in a study of CD8+ T cells in alopecia areata. RNA was extracted and reverse transcribed into cDNA as the sequencing template. Assay used: immunoSEQ multiplex PCR; TCRdb lists only in-frame clones, some missing. The data show 79,000 or so clones, with around 61% seen just once and 23% held by the top ten. As to treatment: oral pan-JAK inhibitor, 5-10 mg twice daily. The material was CD8+ T cells sorted from blood, obtained at week 24, from a patient treated with tofacitinib. The source is a human donor with alopecia areata.

The chain employs TRBV7-3 and TRBJ2-1, with D possibly TRBD2 on 6 matching bases. The V gene lost 4 bases and the J gene lost 0 bases, with 10 bases spanning the gap. Germline loops: CDR1 SGHTA, CDR2 FQGTGA. There are 15 residues in the CDR3. In nucleotides, the CDR3 is TGTGCCAGCAGCTACCTAGCGAGCTCCTACAATGAGCAGTTCTTC. This translates into CASSYLASSYNEQFF.

This clone was observed once. The chain employs TRBV5-6 and TRBJ2-4; D remains ambiguous. Germline loops: CDR1 SGHDT, CDR2 YYEEEE. Trimming pared 6 bases from V and 0 bases from J, leaving 10 bases between. The CDR3 extends over 14 amino acids. The CDR3, as DNA: TGTGCCAGCAACCTACAGCTAGCCAAAAACATTCAGTACTTC. It encodes CASNLQLAKNIQYF.

The chain combines TRBV13 with TRBJ1-2; TRBD1 agrees at 8 bases. The germline V gene has CDR1 PRHDT and CDR2 FYEKMQ (reference sequence). The V and J ends lost 5 bases and 8 bases, in that order; junction bases with no gene match: 7. The CDR3 loop spans 13 amino acids. CDR3 region: CASSTGTGVGYTF. The DNA for the CDR3 is TGTGCCAGCAGCACCGGGACAGGTGTCGGCTACACCTTC.

As DNA, the CDR3 is TGTGCCAGCAGTGAGTGGCGAGCCACAGATACGCAGTATTTT. This gives the protein CASSEWRATDTQYF. V is TRBV2 and J is TRBJ2-3; D is uncertain. Deletions cut 3 bases from V and 2 bases from J, with 9 bases between. The germline CDR1 and CDR2 sequences are SNHLY and FYNNEI. The CDR3 covers 14 residues.

The V call is TRBV4-3, the J call TRBJ2-2; D may be TRBD1 (6 bases). CDR3 length equals 16 residues. Looked up from germline, CDR1 is LGHNA and CDR2 is YSLEER. V lost 1 base to trimming and J lost 3 bases, with 12 bases between them. CDR3 in DNA: TGCGCCAGCAGCCAAGCCTTAGGGGGACACACCGGGGAGCTGTTTTTT. Translated, it gives CASSQALGGHTGELFF.

This chain links TRBV4-2 with TRBJ2-5, with 7 bases fitting TRBD1. The germline gives CDR1 LGHNA, CDR2 YNFKEQ. J lost 2 bases, V lost 4 bases, and 1 base had no gene match. CDR3 length equals 13 residues. The CDR3 DNA is TGTGCCAGCAGCCCGGGACAGCAAGAGACCCAGTACTTC. This encodes CASSPGQQETQYF.

This chain uses TRBV5-1 with TRBJ2-7; 9 bases align to TRBD1. Germline V gives CDR1 SGHRS, CDR2 YFSETQ. The V gene end was trimmed by 0 bases and the J gene end by 6 bases; junction bases not matched to a gene: 1. The CDR3 is made up of 13 amino acids. Here the CDR3 DNA reads TGCGCCAGCAGCTTGGGGGACAGGGCCGAGCAGTACTTC. It yields the protein CASSLGDRAEQYF.

CDR3 loop: CASSELSEQYF. The CDR3 nucleotides read TGTGCCAGCAGTGAGCTTAGCGAGCAGTACTTC. The chain carries TRBV25-1 and TRBJ2-7; D is undetermined. CDR3 length: 11 residues. Germline V gene data show CDR1 as MGHDK and CDR2 as SYGVNS. V was pared by 3 bases and J by 6 bases, with 6 bases between.

This chain's CDR3 is CASSFTGERAKNIQYF. The CDR3 region has the DNA TGTGCCAGCAGTTTCACAGGGGAAAGGGCCAAAAACATTCAGTACTTC. The chain has TRBV13 and TRBJ2-4; 7 positions agree with TRBD1. Trimming cost V 6 bases and J 1 base; bases outside gene matches: 9. Germline CDR1 PRHDT, CDR2 FYEKMQ (reference sequence). The CDR3 has 16 amino acids.

This clone was found a few times. CDR3: CASSARTVMETQYF. CDR3 bases: TGTGCCAGCAGCGCCCGGACTGTAATGGAGACCCAGTACTTC. This chain uses TRBV7-9 with TRBJ2-5; D is possibly TRBD2 (5 bases). The CDR3 sequence is 14 residues long. CDR1 and CDR2 (germline): SEHNR, FQNEAQ (reference sequence). V dropped 5 bases and J dropped 5 bases, with 15 bases sitting between them.

V usage is TRBV9 and J usage is TRBJ1-2; 10 bases match TRBD1. Germline values: CDR1 SGDLS, CDR2 YYNGEE. The V gene end was trimmed by 3 bases and the J gene end by 4 bases; junction bases not matched to a gene: 6. The CDR3 length is 15 residues. The CDR3 loop reads CASSAWGTGVYGYTF. The DNA for the CDR3 is TGTGCCAGCAGCGCCTGGGGGACAGGGGTCTATGGCTACACCTTC. Based on the CDR3 plus reference TRBV9 and TRBJ1-2, the full variable domain is DSGVTQTPKHLITATGQRVTLRCSPRSGDLSVYWYQQSLDQGLQFLIQYYNGEERAKGNILERFSAQQFPDLHSELNLSSLELGDSALYFCASSAWGTGVYGYTFGSGTRLTVV.

The chain links TRBV27 to TRBJ2-5; D perhaps matches TRBD1 (6 bases). Trimming cost V 3 bases and J 6 bases, with 11 bases left between them. Germline CDR1 is MNHEY and CDR2 is SMNVEV (reference sequence). The CDR3 contains 13 residues. This chain's CDR3 is CASSLGQGQTQYF. Here the CDR3 DNA reads TGTGCCAGCAGTTTGGGGCAGGGGCAGACCCAGTACTTC.

This clone came up once. This chain uses TRBV4-1 with TRBJ2-5; D ambiguous. The germline V gene has CDR1 MGHRA and CDR2 YSYEKL. This CDR3 comprises 14 residues. The V end was cut by 0 bases, the J end by 4 bases, with 9 bases between. The DNA for the CDR3 is TGCGCCAGCAGCCAAGAACCAGTAAGAGAGACCCAGTACTTC. This gives the protein CASSQEPVRETQYF.

V is TRBV6-5 and J is TRBJ1-5; TRBD1 aligns across 7 bases. Trimming cost V 8 bases and J 7 bases; bases outside gene matches: 5. Germline V gene lookup returns CDR1 MNHEY and CDR2 SVGAGI. The length of the CDR3 is 12 residues. This chain's CDR3 is CASYTGEQPQHF. As DNA, the CDR3 is TGTGCCAGCTATACAGGGGAACAGCCCCAGCATTTT.

The chain recombines TRBV28 with TRBJ2-7; no firm D call. This CDR3 contains 12 residues. Per germline, CDR1 MDHEN and CDR2 SYDVKM. The V end was cut by 4 bases, the J end by 4 bases, with 8 bases between. Here the CDR3 reads CASSSTLYEQYF. The DNA of the CDR3 is TGTGCCAGCAGTTCGACCCTTTACGAGCAGTACTTC.

The V gene is TRBV4-2, the J gene TRBJ2-3; D is perhaps TRBD2 (5 bases). V lost 1 base and J 0 bases, leaving 8 bases between the germline ends. The CDR3 runs 15 residues. Germline-derived CDR1 and CDR2 are LGHNA and YNFKEQ. The CDR3 nucleotides are TGTGCCAGCAGCCAAGTGGACTCAAGCACAGATACGCAGTATTTT. Translated, it gives CASSQVDSSTDTQYF.

DNA for the CDR3: TGTGCCAGCAGTGACAGGGTAAAGTACGGCTACACCTTC. Protein product: CASSDRVKYGYTF. The chain carries TRBV2 and TRBJ1-2; TRBD1 might be the D (5 bases). This CDR3 spans 13 amino acids. From germline, CDR1 is SNHLY and CDR2 FYNNEI. Trimming took off 3 bases at V and 8 bases at J, with 13 bases between the two ends.

The CDR3 is CASSPWGTGGSYEQYF. Here the CDR3 DNA reads TGTGCCAGCAGCCCCTGGGGCACAGGGGGCTCCTACGAGCAGTACTTC. The gene calls are TRBV7-9 and TRBJ2-7, with 8 bases that match TRBD1. The V and J ends lost 5 bases and 0 bases, in that order; junction bases with no gene match: 9. The germline gives CDR1 SEHNR, CDR2 FQNEAQ (reference sequence). The CDR3 spans 16 residues.

This chain connects TRBV5-1 to TRBJ2-3, with D maybe TRBD2 (6 bases). Germline-derived CDR1 and CDR2 are SGHRS and YFSETQ. The CDR3 consists of 14 residues. V was trimmed by 0 bases and J by 5 bases, leaving 10 bases between them. The CDR3 is CASSLGQGGDTQYF. The CDR3 coding sequence is TGCGCCAGCAGCTTGGGGCAGGGAGGAGATACGCAGTATTTT.

This clone was seen a single time. This chain uses TRBV4-3 with TRBJ1-2; unclear D gene. Germline V gene data show CDR1 as LGHNA and CDR2 as YSLEER. The CDR3 loop spans 14 amino acids. V was pared by 1 base and J by 6 bases, with 12 bases between. This chain's CDR3 is CASSQARNWDGYTF. In nucleotides, the CDR3 is TGCGCCAGCAGCCAAGCTCGGAACTGGGATGGCTACACCTTC.

V usage is TRBV9 and J usage is TRBJ2-1; no firm D call. V lost 3 bases and J lost 3, with 7 bases in between. The CDR3 extends over 13 amino acids. Germline V gives CDR1 SGDLS, CDR2 YYNGEE. This CDR3 is CASSEGDYNEQFF. The CDR3 bases are TGTGCCAGCAGCGAAGGAGACTACAATGAGCAGTTCTTC.

The chain combines TRBV7-6 with TRBJ1-5; TRBD1 is a possible D gene (6 bases). V lost 6 bases to trimming and J lost 4 bases, with 10 bases between them. Per germline, CDR1 SGHVS and CDR2 FNYEAQ. CDR3 size: 13 residues. DNA of the CDR3: TGTGCCAGCAGAGGGGGGGCGAATCAGCCCCAGCATTTT. Its translation: CASRGGANQPQHF.

The chain joins TRBV7-9 to TRBJ1-4; tentatively, D is TRBD1 (5 bases). The germline CDR1 and CDR2 sequences are SEHNR and FQNEAQ (reference sequence). This CDR3 spans 15 amino acids. Trimming left V 5 bases short and J 6 bases short, with 16 bases between. The chain's CDR3 is CASSPGPGLDEKLFF. CDR3 coding DNA: TGTGCCAGCAGCCCAGGGCCGGGGCTTGATGAAAAACTGTTTTTT. The whole variable domain, filled in from reference TRBV7-9 and TRBJ1-4, reads DTGVSQNPRHKITKRGQNVTFRCDPISEHNRLYWYRQTLGQGPEFLTYFQNEAQLEKSRLLSDRFSAERPKGSFSTLEIQRTEQGDSAMYLCASSPGPGLDEKLFFGSGTQLSVL.

The chain couples TRBV6-5 to TRBJ2-1; 8 bases map to TRBD1. The germline V gene has CDR1 MNHEY and CDR2 SVGAGI. This CDR3 spans 16 amino acids. Trimming removed 0 bases from V and 2 bases from J; junction bases left unmatched: 3. As DNA, the CDR3 is TGTGCCAGCAGTTACTCCAGGGGGCCACCCTACAATGAGCAGTTCTTC. Translated: CASSYSRGPPYNEQFF.

The chain joins TRBV29-1 to TRBJ1-1, with unresolved D. The V and J ends lost 4 bases and 0 bases respectively, with 3 bases between them. The CDR3 sequence is 11 residues long. Germline V gene sequence: CDR1 SQVTM, CDR2 ANQGSEA. The CDR3 spells CSVVLNTEAFF. CDR3 bases: TGCAGCGTTGTGCTGAACACTGAAGCTTTCTTT.

This clone was recorded a few times. The gene calls are TRBV7-9 and TRBJ1-6; no firm D call. Germline CDR1 and CDR2: SEHNR and FQNEAQ (reference sequence). V gave up 3 bases and J gave up 1 base, with 13 bases separating them. This CDR3 has 17 amino acids. CDR3 sequence: CASSFSRGLSYNSPLHF. The CDR3 DNA sequence: TGTGCCAGCAGCTTTTCTCGTGGACTTTCCTATAATTCACCCCTCCACTTT.

The chain joins TRBV30 to TRBJ1-1; D is undetermined. Trimming removed 4 bases at V and 1 base at J, with 7 bases between. The CDR3 is made up of 12 amino acids. Germline CDR1 is GTSNPN and CDR2 is SVGIG (reference sequence). CDR3: CAWTHPNTEAFF. The CDR3 DNA reads TGTGCCTGGACCCACCCGAACACTGAAGCTTTCTTT.

CDR3 nucleotides: TGTGCCAGCAGTTTTGGGGGTTCGGACGAGCAGTACTTC. Translation: CASSFGGSDEQYF. The chain recombines TRBV27 with TRBJ2-7; D tentatively fits TRBD1 or TRBD2 (5 bases each). Trimming took off 3 bases at V and 5 bases at J, with 11 bases between the two ends. Looked up from germline, CDR1 is MNHEY and CDR2 is SMNVEV (reference sequence). The CDR3 loop spans 13 amino acids.

The J gene is TRBJ2-1, the V gene TRBV7-9, with no clear D. CDR3 size: 14 residues. With 0 bases removed from V and 6 bases from J, the gap between germline ends came to 9 bases. The V gene's germline CDR1 is SEHNR and CDR2 FQNEAQ (reference sequence). CDR3 loop: CASSLALHSNEQFF. The DNA of the CDR3 is TGTGCCAGCAGCTTAGCGCTGCACAGCAATGAGCAGTTCTTC.

The chain employs TRBV14 and TRBJ1-5, with TRBD1 as a possible D gene (5 bases). CDR3 length: 13 amino acids. V was shortened by 4 bases and J by 3 bases, with 7 bases between the two germline ends. CDR1 is SGHDN and CDR2 is FVKESK in the germline V gene. The CDR3 here is CASSRDVNQPQHF. CDR3 DNA sequence: TGTGCCAGCAGCCGGGACGTCAATCAGCCCCAGCATTTT.

This rearrangement joins TRBV9 to TRBJ1-2, with 9 bases that match TRBD1. The trim removed 3 bases at V and 6 bases at J, leaving 3 bases unmatched. Germline V gene lookup returns CDR1 SGDLS and CDR2 YYNGEE. The CDR3 spans 13 residues. CDR3: CASSGTGAHGYTF. The CDR3, as DNA: TGTGCCAGCAGCGGGACAGGGGCCCATGGCTACACCTTC.